This entry features one T cell receptor beta chain sequence. What it binds is unknown. Several immunoSEQ plates held equal portions of the genomic DNA taken from each subset. Sequencing was performed with immunoSEQ multiplex PCR; in TCRdb, only in-frame clones are kept and a portion is missing. The sample contains around 2.5 million clones, 93% of which appear only once. Per germline, CDR1 MNHEY and CDR2 SMNVEV (reference sequence). The V end lost 3 bases, the J end lost 6 bases, and 12 bases lay between the germline ends. The CDR3 covers 14 residues. This specimen comes from a study of shared clonotypes between healthy human individuals. Study outcomes and limitations: When naive CD4 clonotypes were compared across a handful of donors, about 4.9% were shared. Among donors, the sharing of clonotypes was expected to be influenced by sequencing depth.

This sequence joins TRBV27 and TRBJ2-1; maybe TRBD2 (7 bases). This receptor was identified in a man aged 18 to 35 in good health. Some clones in this sample may be carry-over from other donors' samples. Sequencing was carried out using naive CD4+ T cells from PBMCs. Subset denoted: CD45RA+ positively selected. The CDR3 nucleotides are TGTGCCAGCAGTTTTCGGGGGGCGGGCAATGAGCAGTTCTTC. As protein: CASSFRGAGNEQFF.